The 16 T cell receptor beta chains given below trace back to one sample, sequenced in a study of shared clonotypes between healthy human individuals. Produced via immunoSEQ multiplex PCR; TCRdb's table is partial and in-frame only. The sample has about 980,000 clones, over 75% seen once. The material sequenced was memory CD4+ T cells sorted from blood. The sample's subset: CD45RA-negative fraction. The receptors come from a man in his late teens or twenties in good health.

The chain employs TRBV5-1 and TRBJ2-1; the D is unclear. This CDR3 has 13 amino acids. Germline V lookup: CDR1 SGHRS, CDR2 YFSETQ. Between the trimmed V and J ends, which lost 0 bases and 9 bases, there was a span of 10 bases. The CDR3: CASSLAGLIEQFF. The CDR3 DNA follows: TGCGCCAGCAGCTTGGCCGGTCTCATTGAGCAGTTCTTC.

A note on this clone: Additional DNA sequences in this sample encode the identical CDR3. V usage is TRBV7-9 and J usage is TRBJ1-2, with D uncertain. Trimming took off 1 base at V and 11 bases at J, with 11 bases between the two ends. CDR1 and CDR2 (germline): SEHNR, FQNEAQ (reference sequence). CDR3 length: 12 amino acids. The CDR3 is CASSLEQRGYTF. The CDR3 nucleotides read TGTGCCAGCAGCTTAGAACAACGAGGGTACACCTTC.

The gene calls are TRBV5-6 and TRBJ1-5, with D uncertain. The length of the CDR3 is 14 residues. The ends were cut back, 2 bases at V and 2 bases at J, with 8 bases in the middle. The germline V gene has CDR1 SGHDT and CDR2 YYEEEE. CDR3 coding DNA: TGTGCCAGCAGCTTCGGCGGGCGCAATCAGCCCCAGCATTTT. It codes for CASSFGGRNQPQHF.

This clone occurred a few times. V and J are TRBV7-9 and TRBJ1-1; weak D call: TRBD1 (5 bases). V lost 4 bases to trimming and J lost 0 bases, with 15 bases between them. This CDR3 region has 16 residues. Per germline, CDR1 SEHNR and CDR2 FQNEAQ (reference sequence). CDR3 sequence (DNA): TGTGCCAGCAGCTGGGACCGCGGCCCTATGAACACTGAAGCTTTCTTT. It translates to CASSWDRGPMNTEAFF.

This chain connects TRBV6-5 to TRBJ1-2; 7 bases map to TRBD1. The CDR3 is 12 amino acids. Trimming removed 8 bases from V and 10 bases from J; junction bases left unmatched: 10. CDR1 and CDR2 from the germline V gene are MNHEY and SVGAGI. In DNA form, the CDR3 reads TGTGCCAGCTCTGACAGGGCTGGGCCCTACACCTTC. The encoded protein is CASSDRAGPYTF.

On this clone: The same CDR3 is also encoded by other DNA sequences in this sample. The chain links TRBV28 to TRBJ2-7; D is possibly TRBD1 (5 bases). Germline V gene sequence: CDR1 MDHEN, CDR2 SYDVKM. The CDR3 extends over 13 amino acids. The V end lost 6 bases, the J end lost 2 bases, and 11 bases lay between the germline ends. CDR3 amino acids: CASSPTGPYEQYF. The CDR3 bases are TGTGCCAGCAGCCCTACAGGCCCCTACGAGCAGTACTTC.

This clone was seen a handful of times. This rearrangement joins TRBV10-3 to TRBJ1-2, with a weak D call TRBD1 (5 bases). Trimming pared 3 bases from V and 6 bases from J, leaving 11 bases between. Germline V gives CDR1 ENHRY, CDR2 SYGVKD. The CDR3 length is 13 residues. DNA of the CDR3: TGTGCCATCAGTGATCAGGGCAGGAATGGCTACACCTTC. Its protein is CAISDQGRNGYTF.

The chain is built from TRBV5-1 and TRBJ2-3, with TRBD1 matching over 9 bases. Germline trimming cut 0 bases from V and 3 bases from J; bases unmatched to any gene: 5. Germline lookup yields CDR1 SGHRS and CDR2 YFSETQ. This CDR3 contains 16 residues. The DNA of the CDR3 is TGCGCCAGCAGCTTGGCCATAGGACAGGGGACAGATACGCAGTATTTT. It codes for CASSLAIGQGTDTQYF.

This chain uses TRBV7-9 with TRBJ2-2, with D perhaps being TRBD1 or TRBD2 (5 bases each). This CDR3 comprises 16 residues. Germline V CDR1 and CDR2: SEHNR, FQNEAQ (reference sequence). V dropped 5 bases and J dropped 0 bases, with 13 bases sitting between them. CDR3 sequence reads: CASSPPGRSNTGELFF. The CDR3 coding sequence is TGTGCCAGCAGCCCACCAGGGAGATCGAACACCGGGGAGCTGTTTTTT.

In its sample, this clone was seen once. The chain is built from TRBV7-9 and TRBJ1-1; D possibly corresponds to TRBD1 (6 bases). The CDR3 runs to 15 residues. Trimming stripped 4 bases from V and 4 bases from J, with 16 bases between. The germline gives CDR1 SEHNR, CDR2 FQNEAQ (reference sequence). CDR3 residues: CASSSGAPQSTEAFF. Here the CDR3 DNA reads TGTGCCAGCAGCTCAGGGGCGCCTCAGAGCACTGAAGCTTTCTTT.

The CDR3 DNA is TGCGCCAGCAGCCCCGGGACCTACACAGGAGCGCAGTATTTT. Translation gives CASSPGTYTGAQYF. The chain joins TRBV4-3 to TRBJ2-3; D may correspond to TRBD1 or TRBD2 (5 bases each). This CDR3 comprises 14 residues. Germline V lookup: CDR1 LGHNA, CDR2 YSLEER. The V gene lost 4 bases and the J gene lost 10 bases, with 18 bases spanning the gap.

V usage is TRBV6-5 and J usage is TRBJ2-2; the D gene is possibly TRBD2 (5 bases). The V gene's germline CDR1 is MNHEY and CDR2 SVGAGI. The CDR3 runs 15 residues. V lost 6 bases, J lost 0 bases, and 11 bases lay in between. CDR3 DNA: TGTGCCAGCAGCCCTACTAGTTCGAACACCGGGGAGCTGTTTTTT. Amino acid sequence: CASSPTSSNTGELFF.

This clone was recorded only once. The rearrangement uses TRBV2 and TRBJ2-1; D unresolved. V shed 4 bases and J shed 4 bases, with 11 bases lying between them. This CDR3 has 14 residues. Germline loops: CDR1 SNHLY, CDR2 FYNNEI. In DNA, the CDR3 is TGTGCCAGCAGTGGGGCGCGCGGTTACAATGAGCAGTTCTTC. It translates to CASSGARGYNEQFF.

This sequence joins TRBV7-8 and TRBJ1-3, with D maybe TRBD1 (6 bases). The germline CDR1 and CDR2 sequences are SGHVS and FQNEAQ. V was clipped by 4 bases and J by 0 bases, with 13 bases between them. The CDR3 loop spans 16 amino acids. CDR3 in amino acids: CASSSTGSYSGNTIYF. The CDR3 nucleotides read TGTGCCAGCAGCTCAACAGGGTCATACTCTGGAAACACCATATATTTT.

V usage is TRBV11-2 and J usage is TRBJ1-2; no reliable D call. V lost 3 bases and J 7 bases, leaving 9 bases between the germline ends. Germline V lookup: CDR1 SGHAT, CDR2 FQNNGV. The CDR3 is 12 amino acids. This CDR3 reads CASSFPVGGYTF. The CDR3 DNA sequence: TGTGCCAGCAGCTTCCCGGTAGGTGGCTACACCTTC.

This clone was detected a few times. A read error may be the cause here, since a much bigger clone is one base away. This same CDR3 is encoded by further DNA sequences in the sample. The chain recombines TRBV11-2 with TRBJ1-6, with TRBD1 matching over 7 bases. V gave up 1 base and J gave up 7 bases; unmatched junction bases: 1. The CDR3 runs 14 residues. Germline lookup yields CDR1 SGHAT and CDR2 FQNNGV. This chain's CDR3 is CASSLGQGNSPLHF. CDR3 bases: TGTGCCAGCAGCTTAGGACAGGGAAATTCACCCCTCCACTTT. Drawing the rest from reference TRBV11-2 and TRBJ1-6, the complete variable domain is EAGVAQSPRYKIIEKRQSVAFWCNPISGHATLYWYQQILGQGPKLLIQFQNNGVVDDSQLPKDRFSAERLKGVDSTLKIQPAKLEDSAVYLCASSLGQGNSPLHFGNGTRLTVT.